This T cell receptor (beta chain) was sequenced in a study of tumor and adjacent non-tumor tissue in lung cancer. Study in general: Stage I to III disease affected approximately 11 men and roughly 5 women aged about 31 to 76. The study, taken as a whole, reports: Tumor repertoires had a smaller top 100 clone share than normal lung. Compared with tumor, normal lung showed significantly lower TCR diversity.

TCRbeta libraries were built with three rounds of nested PCR, modified from ARM-PCR. TCRdb re-derived calls from the multiplex PCR reads in MiXCR, one entry per CDR3 protein. The table lists 85,000 to 130,000 distinct CDR3 sequences, 50% to 70% of them singletons. The template was RNA from unsorted bulk tissue. More than 3 cm separated this lung sample from the edge of the tumor. Newly diagnosed lung cancer patients had thoracic surgery in China, August–late 2014, without prior chemotherapy. Note on this clonotype: No antigen is known for it. At one boundary the junction diverges from the germline segment, which might be a read error.

Germline lookup yields CDR1 SGHNT and CDR2 YENEEA. This CDR3 spans 13 amino acids. V is TRBV11-3 and J is TRBJ2-7; D is uncertain. Sequenced input: distant non-tumor lung tissue. The receptor's source is a man aged 25-40 years with non-small cell lung cancer. The CDR3 spells CASSLGAHYKQYF. The DNA of the CDR3 is TGTGCCAGTAGCTTAGGAGCTCACTACAAGCAGTACTTC. Full variable domain (remainder filled in from reference TRBV11-3 and TRBJ2-7): EAGVVQSPRYKIIEKKQPVAFWCNPISGHNTLYWYLQNLGQGPELLIRYENEEAVDDSQLPKDRFSAERLKGVDSTLKIQPAELGDSAVYLCASSLGAHYKQYFGPGTRLTVT.